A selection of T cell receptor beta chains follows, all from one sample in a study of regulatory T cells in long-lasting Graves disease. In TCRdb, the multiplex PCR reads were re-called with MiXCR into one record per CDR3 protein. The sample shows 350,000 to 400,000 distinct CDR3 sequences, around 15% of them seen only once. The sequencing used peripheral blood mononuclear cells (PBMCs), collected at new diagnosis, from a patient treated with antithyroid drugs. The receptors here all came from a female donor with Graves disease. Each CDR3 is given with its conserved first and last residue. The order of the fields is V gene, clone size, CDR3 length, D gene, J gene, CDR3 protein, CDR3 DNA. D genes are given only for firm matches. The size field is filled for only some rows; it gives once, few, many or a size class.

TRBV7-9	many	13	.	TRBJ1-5	CASSFSENQPQHF	TGTGCCAGCAGTTTCTCGGAAAATCAGCCCCAGCATTTT
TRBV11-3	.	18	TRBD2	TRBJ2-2	CASSGTSGTTSLGGELFF	TGTGCCAGCAGCGGGACTAGCGGGACTACCTCCCTTGGCGGGGAGCTGTTTTTT
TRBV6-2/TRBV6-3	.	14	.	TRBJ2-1	CASSEWDSYNEQFF	TGTGCCAGCAGTGAGTGGGATTCCTACAATGAGCAGTTCTTC
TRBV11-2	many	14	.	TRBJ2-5	CASSWGMVGETQYF	TGTGCCAGCAGCTGGGGGATGGTCGGAGAGACCCAGTACTTC
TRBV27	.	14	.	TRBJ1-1	CAGSLSAMNTEAFF	TGTGCCGGCAGTTTATCCGCGATGAACACTGAAGCTTTCTTT
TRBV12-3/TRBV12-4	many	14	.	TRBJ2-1	CASSLFARSNEQFF	TGTGCCAGCAGTTTATTTGCTCGAAGCAATGAGCAGTTCTTC
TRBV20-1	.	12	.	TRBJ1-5	CSAADGNQPQHF	TGCAGTGCTGCGGACGGTAATCAGCCCCAGCATTTT
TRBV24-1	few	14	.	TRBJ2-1	CATSDPRRGDEQFF	TGTGCCACCAGTGATCCCCGACGAGGGGATGAGCAGTTCTTC
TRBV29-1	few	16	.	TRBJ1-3	CSVEEWTEPSGNTIYF	TGCAGCGTTGAAGAATGGACCGAACCTTCTGGAAACACCATATATTTT
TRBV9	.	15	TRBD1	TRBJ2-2	CASSGRQGVVGELFF	TGTGCCAGCAGCGGGCGACAGGGGGTGGTCGGGGAGCTGTTTTTT
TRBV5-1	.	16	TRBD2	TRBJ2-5	CASSLELAGVRETQYF	TGCGCCAGCAGCTTGGAGCTGGCGGGAGTTAGGGAGACCCAGTACTTC
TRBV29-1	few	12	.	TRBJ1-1	CSVGAAGSGAFF	TGCAGCGTTGGAGCGGCAGGGTCGGGGGCTTTCTTT
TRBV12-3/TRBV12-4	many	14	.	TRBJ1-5	CASSFRGGDQPQHF	TGTGCCAGCAGCTTTAGGGGGGGGGATCAGCCCCAGCATTTT
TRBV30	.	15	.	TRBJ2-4	CAWSRTALAKNIQYF	TGTGCCTGGAGTCGGACAGCCTTAGCCAAAAACATTCAGTACTTC
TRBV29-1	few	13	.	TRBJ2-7	CSVEEGGFYGQYF	TGCAGCGTTGAGGAGGGTGGCTTCTACGGGCAGTACTTC
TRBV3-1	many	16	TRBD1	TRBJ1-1	CASSPSGTGGLMSAFF	TGTGCCAGCAGCCCTTCCGGGACAGGGGGCCTTATGTCAGCTTTCTTT
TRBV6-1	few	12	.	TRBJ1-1	CASSRGGDEAFF	TGTGCCAGCAGTAGGGGGGGGGATGAAGCTTTCTTT